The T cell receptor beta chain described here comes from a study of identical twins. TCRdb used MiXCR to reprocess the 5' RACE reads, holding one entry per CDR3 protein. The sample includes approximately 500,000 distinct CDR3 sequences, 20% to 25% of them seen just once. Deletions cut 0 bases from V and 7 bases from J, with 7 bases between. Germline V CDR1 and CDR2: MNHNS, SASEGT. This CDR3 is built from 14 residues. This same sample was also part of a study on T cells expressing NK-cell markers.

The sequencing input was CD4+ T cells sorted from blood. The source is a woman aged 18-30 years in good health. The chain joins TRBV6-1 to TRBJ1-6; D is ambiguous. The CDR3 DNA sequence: TGTGCCAGCAGTGAAGCGCTAAAGAATTCACCCCTCCACTTT. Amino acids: CASSEALKNSPLHF.